This T cell receptor beta chain derives from a study of identical twins. This clonotype was observed a few times. No antigen is known for it. In every case, the donor was a healthy Caucasian. CDR1 is SSHAT, CDR2 FNYEAQ, per germline (reference sequence). The CDR3 totals 15 residues. Trimming stripped 2 bases from V and 0 bases from J, with 10 bases between. TCRdb ran MiXCR on the 5' RACE reads and lists one entry per CDR3 protein. The sample includes more than 650,000 distinct CDR3 sequences, around 6% seen only once; the top ten take 1.5% to 2%. Study observations and caveats: Clonotypes of the beta chain that were abundant in cord blood carried fewer insertions (memory repertoires showed none).

Material: naive T cells sorted from blood. This rearrangement joins TRBV7-7 to TRBJ2-5; no firm D call. This sequence was found in a man aged 18 to 30 in good health. CDR3 in DNA: TGTGCCAGCAGCTTAAGGGCGGTAGACCAAGAGACCCAGTACTTC. Translating it yields CASSLRAVDQETQYF.